Below are 29 T cell receptor beta chains sequenced from a single sample in a study of OX40 agonist ivuxolimab in advanced cancers. The table came from immunoSEQ multiplex PCR; TCRdb's copy has only in-frame clones and leaves some out. The repertoire includes about 63,000 clones, approximately 91% of them detected once, and about 0.8% sits in the top ten. This specimen consisted of CD4+ or CD8+ T cells sorted from blood, obtained in a trial of the OX40 agonist ivuxolimab. These receptors all stem from an adult with an advanced solid tumor such as melanoma, head and neck, liver or kidney cancer.

This clone occurred a few times. The J gene is TRBJ1-1, the V gene TRBV27; D is ambiguous. The V end lost 6 bases, the J end lost 2 bases, and 10 bases lay between the germline ends. Looked up from germline, CDR1 is MNHEY and CDR2 is SMNVEV (reference sequence). The CDR3 runs to 13 residues. Here the CDR3 reads CASRRPSNTEAFF. CDR3 sequence (DNA): TGTGCCAGCAGACGACCTTCCAACACTGAAGCTTTCTTT.

This clone has just one count. The chain uses TRBV28 and TRBJ2-7; D ambiguous. Germline CDR1 is MDHEN and CDR2 is SYDVKM. V was clipped by 7 bases and J by 0 bases, with 16 bases between them. The CDR3 covers 15 residues. Here the CDR3 reads CASNDPPGRSYEQYF. The CDR3 nucleotides read TGTGCCAGCAATGACCCCCCAGGACGCTCCTACGAGCAGTACTTC.

The chain couples TRBV15 to TRBJ1-2; D gene unclear. V lost 5 bases and J 3 bases, leaving 16 bases between the germline ends. Germline loops: CDR1 LNHNV, CDR2 YYDKDF (reference sequence). The CDR3 length is 15 residues. CDR3 DNA: TGTGCCACCAGCTTAGGGAGTCCCCCGGACTATGGCTACACCTTC. Protein sequence: CATSLGSPPDYGYTF.

The chain uses TRBV30 and TRBJ2-5, with D possibly TRBD2 on 6 matching bases. V dropped 7 bases and J dropped 4 bases, with 19 bases sitting between them. CDR3 length: 14 residues. CDR1 and CDR2 from the germline V gene are GTSNPN and SVGIG (reference sequence). The CDR3 loop is CASLPGGAGETQYF. The DNA for the CDR3 is TGTGCCTCTCTCCCAGGCGGGGCCGGAGAGACCCAGTACTTC.

The chain is built from TRBV5-1 and TRBJ1-2; D ambiguous. The V end was cut by 2 bases, the J end by 4 bases, with 9 bases between. There are 13 residues in the CDR3. Germline CDR1 reads SGHRS; CDR2 reads YFSETQ. The CDR3: CASSLEGGYGYTF. The CDR3 coding sequence is TGCGCCAGCAGCTTAGAGGGAGGCTATGGCTACACCTTC. Based on the CDR3 plus reference TRBV5-1 and TRBJ1-2, the full variable domain is KAGVTQTPRYLIKTRGQQVTLSCSPISGHRSVSWYQQTPGQGLQFLFEYFSETQRNKGNFPGRFSGRQFSNSRSEMNVSTLELGDSALYLCASSLEGGYGYTFGSGTRLTVV.

This clone was seen only a few times. V gene TRBV7-8 combines with J gene TRBJ1-3; no firm D call. In germline, CDR1 is SGHVS, CDR2 FQNEAQ. Trimming took 5 bases from V and 0 from J, leaving 14 bases between them. This CDR3 contains 16 residues. This chain's CDR3 is CASSMHRANSGNTIYF. The DNA of the CDR3 is TGTGCCAGCAGCATGCACCGGGCCAACTCTGGAAACACCATATATTTT.

The chain employs TRBV5-8 and TRBJ1-2, with a possible D match to TRBD1 (5 bases). Germline values: CDR1 SGHTS, CDR2 YDEGEE. This CDR3 has 12 residues. V was shortened by 4 bases and J by 2 bases, with 6 bases between the two germline ends. CDR3 region: CASSAGNYGYTF. CDR3 DNA sequence: TGTGCCAGCAGCGCAGGGAACTATGGCTACACCTTC.

V gene TRBV29-1 combines with J gene TRBJ1-2, with D possibly TRBD1 on 5 matching bases. With 0 bases removed from V and 4 bases from J, the gap between germline ends came to 9 bases. The CDR3 length is 13 residues. CDR1 is SQVTM, CDR2 ANQGSEA, per germline. The CDR3: CSVEEQGGYGYTF. As DNA, the CDR3 is TGCAGCGTTGAAGAGCAGGGCGGCTATGGCTACACCTTC.

The chain employs TRBV11-2 and TRBJ1-3, with D hard to call. Germline V gives CDR1 SGHAT, CDR2 FQNNGV. The CDR3 runs 15 residues. Trimming stripped 3 bases from V and 2 bases from J, with 11 bases between. The CDR3 spells CASSFRGTPGNTIYF. CDR3 DNA sequence: TGTGCCAGCAGCTTCCGGGGTACCCCTGGAAACACCATATATTTT.

This clone showed up just a few times. The V call is TRBV9, the J call TRBJ2-1, with 8 bases that match TRBD1. The V gene end was trimmed by 4 bases and the J gene end by 10 bases; junction bases not matched to a gene: 10. In germline, CDR1 is SGDLS, CDR2 YYNGEE. CDR3 length: 14 residues. CDR3 loop: CASSTNRGKWEQFF. CDR3 DNA: TGTGCCAGCAGCACCAACAGGGGGAAGTGGGAGCAGTTCTTC.

As concerns this clone: At one end, the junction sequence differs from germline, possibly due to a read error. The chain couples TRBV7-4 to TRBJ1-5; D gene uncertain. Germline lookup yields CDR1 SGHVT and CDR2 SQSDAQ. The CDR3 sequence is 15 residues long. DNA for the CDR3: TGTGCCAGCAGTTTAGCGCTACGGGGAGCTGGGCCCCAGCATTTT. Translating gives CASSLALRGAGPQHF.

V is TRBV6-5 and J is TRBJ2-7; 8 positions agree with TRBD1. V was clipped by 2 bases and J by 3 bases; unmatched bases: 3. The CDR3 contains 14 residues. The germline V gene has CDR1 MNHEY and CDR2 SVGAGI. The CDR3 spells CASSYAGQDYEQYF. The CDR3 DNA reads as TGTGCCAGCAGTTACGCGGGACAGGACTACGAGCAGTACTTC.

The rearrangement links TRBV7-6 to TRBJ1-5; possibly TRBD1 for D (6 bases). Per the germline V gene, CDR1 is SGHVS and CDR2 is FNYEAQ. Trimming took off 5 bases at V and 5 bases at J, with 13 bases between the two ends. The CDR3 is 14 amino acids. CDR3 DNA: TGTGCCAGCAGCAACAGGGTGGGGGATCAGCCCCAGCATTTT. Translated, it gives CASSNRVGDQPQHF. The whole variable domain, filled in from reference TRBV7-6 and TRBJ1-5, reads GAGVSQSPRYKVTKRGQDVALRCDPISGHVSLYWYRQALGQGPEFLTYFNYEAQQDKSGLPNDRFSAERPEGSISTLTIQRTEQRDSAMYRCASSNRVGDQPQHFGDGTRLSIL.

The J gene is TRBJ1-6, the V gene TRBV6-1; TRBD1 might be the D (5 bases). Trimming pared 7 bases from V and 6 bases from J, leaving 13 bases between. Looked up from germline, CDR1 is MNHNS and CDR2 is SASEGT. The CDR3 covers 14 residues. CDR3 DNA: TGTGCCAGCACCTCCGGGCAGGGTAATTCACCCCTCCACTTT. Encoded protein: CASTSGQGNSPLHF.

The chain uses TRBV27 and TRBJ1-1; 9 bases agree with TRBD1. CDR1 is MNHEY and CDR2 is SMNVEV in the germline V gene (reference sequence). The CDR3 is made up of 14 amino acids. V shed 2 bases, J shed 8 bases, and the junction held 6 bases outside the gene matches. CDR3 region: CASSLGTGSREAFF. The CDR3 DNA sequence: TGTGCCAGCAGTTTAGGGACAGGGAGCCGAGAAGCTTTCTTT.

The rearrangement links TRBV14 to TRBJ1-2, with TRBD1 as a possible D gene (5 bases). V gave up 5 bases and J gave up 4 bases, with 11 bases separating them. This CDR3 spans 13 amino acids. Germline V lookup: CDR1 SGHDN, CDR2 FVKESK. CDR3 bases: TGTGCCAGCAGCTGGGACGCAAGCTATGGCTACACCTTC. Translating gives CASSWDASYGYTF. Drawing the rest from reference TRBV14 and TRBJ1-2, the complete variable domain is EAGVTQFPSHSVIEKGQTVTLRCDPISGHDNLYWYRRVMGKEIKFLLHFVKESKQDESGMPNNRFLAERTGGTYSTLKVQPAELEDSGVYFCASSWDASYGYTFGSGTRLTVV.

This clone was seen a single time. The chain is built from TRBV5-1 and TRBJ2-5, with D perhaps TRBD1 (6 bases). This CDR3 is 14 amino acids long. CDR1 and CDR2 from the germline V gene are SGHRS and YFSETQ. V gave up 4 bases and J gave up 5 bases, with 15 bases separating them. CDR3 bases: TGCGCCAGCAGCGTGAACAGGGATTTGGAGACCCAGTACTTC. Its protein product is CASSVNRDLETQYF.

To note about this clone: One end of the junction fails to match germline, which may point to a read error. The gene calls are TRBV7-7 and TRBJ1-4; perhaps TRBD1 as D (5 bases). The V gene's germline CDR1 is SSHAT and CDR2 FNYEAQ (reference sequence). CDR3 length: 16 residues. The CDR3 is CASSGFRGRTNEKLFF. Written as DNA, the CDR3 is TGTGCTAGCAGCGGATTCCGGGGCCGAACTAATGAAAAACTGTTTTTT.

This chain links TRBV5-4 with TRBJ2-1; D perhaps matches TRBD2 (6 bases). Looked up from germline, CDR1 is SGHNT and CDR2 is YYREEE (reference sequence). The CDR3 spans 15 residues. Trimming cost V 4 bases and J 4 bases, with 15 bases left between them. CDR3 DNA: TGTGCCAGCAGCCCGGTAAGCGGGTCGTACAATGAGCAGTTCTTC. Translating gives CASSPVSGSYNEQFF.

V usage is TRBV6-1 and J usage is TRBJ2-3; D not certain. This CDR3 has 14 amino acids. Trimming stripped 2 bases from V and 11 bases from J, with 17 bases between. Germline assignment: CDR1 MNHNS and CDR2 SASEGT. The CDR3 loop is CASSETNPADGQYF. In DNA, the CDR3 is TGTGCCAGCAGTGAAACTAACCCGGCGGATGGGCAGTATTTT.

The chain joins TRBV19 to TRBJ1-4; the match to TRBD1 covers 7 bases. Germline V gene sequence: CDR1 LNHDA, CDR2 SQIVND (reference sequence). The CDR3 extends over 14 amino acids. V trimming: 5 bases; J trimming: 8 bases; junction bases outside the gene matches: 8. The CDR3 DNA follows: TGTGCCAGTAGTTCCTCAGGGGGTGAAGAAAAACTGTTTTTT. Translation: CASSSSGGEEKLFF. The full variable domain, in which reference TRBV19 and TRBJ1-4 provide the parts outside the CDR3, is DGGITQSPKYLFRKEGQNVTLSCEQNLNHDAMYWYRQDPGQGLRLIYYSQIVNDFQKGDIAEGYSVSREKKESFPLTVTSAQKNPTAFYLCASSSSGGEEKLFFGSGTQLSVL.

V usage is TRBV11-2 and J usage is TRBJ2-7; D is ambiguous. With 5 bases removed from V and 8 bases from J, the gap between germline ends came to 16 bases. The CDR3 runs to 13 residues. Germline V gene data show CDR1 as SGHAT and CDR2 as FQNNGV. The CDR3 loop reads CASSTDMSLQQYF. CDR3 sequence (DNA): TGTGCCAGCAGCACAGACATGTCTCTTCAGCAGTACTTC. Using reference TRBV11-2 and TRBJ2-7 for the parts outside the CDR3, the full variable domain is EAGVAQSPRYKIIEKRQSVAFWCNPISGHATLYWYQQILGQGPKLLIQFQNNGVVDDSQLPKDRFSAERLKGVDSTLKIQPAKLEDSAVYLCASSTDMSLQQYFGPGTRLTVT.

The chain uses TRBV7-3 and TRBJ2-3; no reliable D call. This CDR3 contains 13 residues. The V end lost 2 bases, the J end lost 4 bases, and 7 bases lay between the germline ends. Per the germline V gene, CDR1 is SGHTA and CDR2 is FQGTGA. The chain's CDR3 is CASSLPFSDTQYF. DNA of the CDR3: TGTGCCAGCAGCTTACCCTTCTCAGATACGCAGTATTTT.

J is TRBJ2-7 and V is TRBV6-5, with a possible D match to TRBD2 (7 bases). Germline loops: CDR1 MNHEY, CDR2 SVGAGI. V was clipped by 4 bases and J by 1 base, with 11 bases between them. This CDR3 has 14 residues. The CDR3 DNA sequence: TGTGCCAGCAGTTGGGGGGGGCCTTCCTACGAGCAGTACTTC. It translates to CASSWGGPSYEQYF.

This clone was recorded only once. V usage is TRBV28 and J usage is TRBJ2-3, with 11 positions matching TRBD2. This CDR3 contains 15 residues. CDR1 is MDHEN, CDR2 SYDVKM, per germline. The V and J ends lost 4 bases and 6 bases, in that order; junction bases with no gene match: 6. The CDR3 sequence is CASSSSGRPLDTQYF. The CDR3 DNA is TGTGCCAGCAGTTCTAGCGGGAGGCCGCTGGATACGCAGTATTTT.

The genes are TRBV7-2 and TRBJ2-3; D is unclear. The ends were cut back, 1 base at V and 2 bases at J, with 4 bases in the middle. This CDR3 has 13 amino acids. Germline V gene data show CDR1 as SGHTA and CDR2 as FQGNSA. The CDR3 loop is CASSLGFTDTQYF. CDR3 nucleotides: TGTGCCAGCAGCTTAGGCTTCACAGATACGCAGTATTTT.

This clone was counted a few times. The chain carries TRBV7-2 and TRBJ1-5; no clear D. Trimming stripped 2 bases from V and 7 bases from J, with 21 bases between. The germline gives CDR1 SGHTA, CDR2 FQGNSA. This CDR3 comprises 17 residues. The CDR3 protein is CASSLFSSAQTGQPQHF. The CDR3 nucleotides are TGTGCCAGCAGCTTATTCTCGAGCGCTCAAACGGGACAGCCCCAGCATTTT. The entire variable domain, with the rest obtained from reference TRBV7-2 and TRBJ1-5, is as follows: GAGVSQSPSNKVTEKGKDVELRCDPISGHTALYWYRQSLGQGLEFLIYFQGNSAPDKSGLPSDRFSAERTGGSVSTLTIQRTQQEDSAVYLCASSLFSSAQTGQPQHFGDGTRLSIL.

The CDR3 loop reads CASSLVRGRTEAFF. The CDR3 coding sequence is TGTGCCAGCAGCTTAGTTCGGGGGAGGACTGAAGCTTTCTTT. The rearrangement joins TRBV11-2 to TRBJ1-1; D is possibly TRBD1 (5 bases). The CDR3 covers 14 residues. Germline CDR1 reads SGHAT; CDR2 reads FQNNGV. Trimming removed 1 base at V and 5 bases at J, with 11 bases between.

About this clone itself: At one end the junction does not follow the germline gene, possibly because of a read error. J is TRBJ1-6 and V is TRBV6-1; D is unresolved. The CDR3 totals 14 residues. The germline V gene encodes CDR1 MNHNS and CDR2 SASEGT. The CDR3 loop reads CASSEAGGDSALHF. Here the CDR3 DNA reads TGTGCCAGCAGTGAAGCGGGCGGGGATTCAGCCCTCCACTTT.